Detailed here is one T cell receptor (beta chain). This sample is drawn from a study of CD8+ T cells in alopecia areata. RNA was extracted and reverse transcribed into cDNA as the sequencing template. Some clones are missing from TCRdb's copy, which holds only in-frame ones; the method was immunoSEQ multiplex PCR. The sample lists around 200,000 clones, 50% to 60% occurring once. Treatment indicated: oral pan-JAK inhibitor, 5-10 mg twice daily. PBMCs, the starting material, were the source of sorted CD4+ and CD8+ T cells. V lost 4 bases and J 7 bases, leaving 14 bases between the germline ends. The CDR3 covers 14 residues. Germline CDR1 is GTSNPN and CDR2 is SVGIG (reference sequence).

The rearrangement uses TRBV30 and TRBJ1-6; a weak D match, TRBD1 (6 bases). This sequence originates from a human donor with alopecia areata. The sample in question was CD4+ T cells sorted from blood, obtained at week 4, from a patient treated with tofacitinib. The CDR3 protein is CAWTAGTPNSPLHF. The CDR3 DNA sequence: TGTGCCTGGACCGCGGGGACACCCAATTCACCCCTCCACTTT.